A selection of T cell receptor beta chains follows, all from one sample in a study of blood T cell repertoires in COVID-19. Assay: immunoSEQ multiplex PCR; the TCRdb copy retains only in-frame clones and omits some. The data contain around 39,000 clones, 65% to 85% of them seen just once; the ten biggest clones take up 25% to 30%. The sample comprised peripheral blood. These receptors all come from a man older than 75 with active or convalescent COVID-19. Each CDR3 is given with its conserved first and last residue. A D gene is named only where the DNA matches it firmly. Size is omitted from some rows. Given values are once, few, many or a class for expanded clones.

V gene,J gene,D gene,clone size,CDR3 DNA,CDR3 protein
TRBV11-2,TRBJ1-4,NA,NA,TGTGCCAGCAGCCAAACAGGGCTTGCTGAAAAACTGTTTTTT,CASSQTGLAEKLFF
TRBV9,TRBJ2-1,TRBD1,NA,TGTGCCAGCAGCGGCGACAGGGGAGTTGAGCAGTTCTTC,CASSGDRGVEQFF
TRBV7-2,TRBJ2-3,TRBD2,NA,TGTGCCAGCAGCGTAGCGGGGCAGCGCACAGATACGCAGTATTTT,CASSVAGQRTDTQYF
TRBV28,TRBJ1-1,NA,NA,TGTGCCAGCAAACTACAGGACACTGAAGCTTTCTTT,CASKLQDTEAFF
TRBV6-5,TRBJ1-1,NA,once,TGTGCCAGCAGTCTTGGGGAGGCGGTGACTGAAGCTTTCTTT,CASSLGEAVTEAFF
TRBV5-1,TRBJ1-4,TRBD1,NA,TGCGCCAGCAGCGGCCAGGGACAGGGGGCTAATGAAAAACTGTTTTTT,CASSGQGQGANEKLFF
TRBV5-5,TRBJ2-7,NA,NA,TGTGCCAGCAGCTTGGCCAGGCAAGAGCAGTACTTC,CASSLARQEQYF
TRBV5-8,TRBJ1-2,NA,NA,TGTGCCAGCAGCTTCACAGGGAGCTATGGCTACACCTTC,CASSFTGSYGYTF
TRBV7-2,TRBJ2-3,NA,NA,TGTGCCAGCAGCTTAGTGGAGTTTTCAGGGGTGCTTACAGATACGCAGTATTTT,CASSLVEFSGVLTDTQYF
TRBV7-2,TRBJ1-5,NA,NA,TGTGCCAGCAGCGAAGAGGGTGGCAATCAGCCCCAGCATTTT,CASSEEGGNQPQHF
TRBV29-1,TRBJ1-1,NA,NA,TGCAGCGTGCAACAGGGCTTATTGAACACTGAAGCTTTCTTT,CSVQQGLLNTEAFF
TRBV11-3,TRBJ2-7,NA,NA,TGTGCCAGCAGCTCCCAACCCCAGGGCGAGCAGTACTTC,CASSSQPQGEQYF
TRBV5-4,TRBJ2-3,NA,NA,TGTGCCAGCAGGAAACGTAGCGACACAGATACGCAGTATTTT,CASRKRSDTDTQYF
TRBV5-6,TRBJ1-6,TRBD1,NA,TGTGCCAGCAGCTTGAATGGGGACAGAACATATTATAATTCACCCCTCCACTTT,CASSLNGDRTYYNSPLHF
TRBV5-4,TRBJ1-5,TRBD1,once,TGTGCCAGCAGCTTGGACAGGGGCCAGCCCCAGCATTTT,CASSLDRGQPQHF
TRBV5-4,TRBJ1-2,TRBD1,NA,TGTGCCAGCAGCTGGGGACAGGGGGCTCTCTATGGCTACACCTTC,CASSWGQGALYGYTF
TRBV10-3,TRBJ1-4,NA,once,TGTGCCATCGGGTCAGGAAGTAATGAAAAACTGTTTTTT,CAIGSGSNEKLFF
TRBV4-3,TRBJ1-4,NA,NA,TGCGCCAGCAGCCAAGAAACCGGGACAACCTATGAAAAACTGTTTTTT,CASSQETGTTYEKLFF
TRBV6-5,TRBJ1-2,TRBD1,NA,TGTGCCAGCAGCCCGGGGGACAGGGTGGGCTATGGCTACACCTTC,CASSPGDRVGYGYTF
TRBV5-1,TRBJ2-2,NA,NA,TGCGCCAGCAGCCGGAACACCGGGGAGCTGTTTTTT,CASSRNTGELFF
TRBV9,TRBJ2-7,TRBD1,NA,TGTGCCAGCAGCGTAGCCCACAGGGGGGAGCAGTACTTC,CASSVAHRGEQYF
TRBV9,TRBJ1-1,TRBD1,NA,TGTGCCAGCAGCGTAGCGACAGGGGTTGGGAACACTGAAGCTTTCTTT,CASSVATGVGNTEAFF
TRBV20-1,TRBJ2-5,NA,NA,TGCAGTGCCCTAACGAAAGAGACCCAGTACTTC,CSALTKETQYF
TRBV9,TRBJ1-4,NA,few,TGTGCCAGCAGCGTAGGGCTTGGTGAAAAACTGTTTTTT,CASSVGLGEKLFF
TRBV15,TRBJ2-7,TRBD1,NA,TGTGCCACCAGCAGAGGAGGGGACAGGTCCTACGAGCAGTACTTC,CATSRGGDRSYEQYF
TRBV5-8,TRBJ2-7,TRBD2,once,TGTGCCAGCAGCAACGGACTAGCGGTCTCCTACGAGCAGTACTTC,CASSNGLAVSYEQYF
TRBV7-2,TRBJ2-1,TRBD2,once,TGTGCCAGCAGGAGACTAGCGGGCTACTCCTACAATGAGCAGTTCTTC,CASRRLAGYSYNEQFF
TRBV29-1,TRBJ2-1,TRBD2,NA,TGCAGCGTTATAGCGGGGGGGACAAGCTCCTACAATGAGCAGTTCTTC,CSVIAGGTSSYNEQFF
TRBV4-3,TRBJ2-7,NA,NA,TGCGCCAGCAGCCAAGAAGCGAACAGGGCCTCCTACGAGCAGTACTTC,CASSQEANRASYEQYF
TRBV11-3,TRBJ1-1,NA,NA,TGTGCCAGCAGCTTCGGCCCGGGGGTCGCCGCTGAAGCTTTCTTT,CASSFGPGVAAEAFF
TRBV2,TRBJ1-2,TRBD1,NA,TGTGCCATCGAACTGGGACAGGTCCTCTATGGCTACACCTTC,CAIELGQVLYGYTF
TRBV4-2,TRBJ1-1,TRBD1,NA,TGTGCCAGCAGCTCCGGGACAGGGGACATGAACACTGAAGCTTTCTTT,CASSSGTGDMNTEAFF
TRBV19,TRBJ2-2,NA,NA,TGTGCCAGTAGTTTAAACAGGAACACCGGGGAGCTGTTTTTT,CASSLNRNTGELFF
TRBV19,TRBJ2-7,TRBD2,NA,TGTGCCAGTAGTAGCGGGAGGGATCACTACGAGCAGTACTTC,CASSSGRDHYEQYF
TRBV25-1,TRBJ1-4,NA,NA,TGTGCCAGCAGTGAATGGCAGGGCGCAACTAATGAAAAACTGTTTTTT,CASSEWQGATNEKLFF
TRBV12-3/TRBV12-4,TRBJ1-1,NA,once,TGTGCCAGCAGTTTCGGCAGGGACACTGAAGCTTTCTTT,CASSFGRDTEAFF
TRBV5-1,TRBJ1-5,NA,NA,TGCGCCAGCAGCTTGGGAGGGGGTGACCAGCCCCAGCATTTT,CASSLGGGDQPQHF
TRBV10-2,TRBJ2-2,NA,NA,TGCGCCAGCAGTGAGGACGGGGGCACCGGGGAGCTGTTTTTT,CASSEDGGTGELFF
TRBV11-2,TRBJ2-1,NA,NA,TGTGCCAGCAGCTTAGTGGCCGGGCTAGGGGGGGCGAATGAGCAGTTCTTC,CASSLVAGLGGANEQFF
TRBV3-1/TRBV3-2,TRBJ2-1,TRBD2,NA,TGTGCCAGCAGCCAGTACCGGGCTAGCGGGGGGGCCGGGCAGTTCTTC,CASSQYRASGGAGQFF
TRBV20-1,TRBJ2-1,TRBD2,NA,TGCAGTGCTAGTCGTCTAGCGGGAGTGGGGAATGAGCAGTTCTTC,CSASRLAGVGNEQFF
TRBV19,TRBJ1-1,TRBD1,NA,TGTGCCAGTAGAAGTGGGACAGGGGAAAACACTGAAGCTTTCTTT,CASRSGTGENTEAFF
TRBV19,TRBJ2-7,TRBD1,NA,TGTGCCAGTAGGGACAGGGTGGGCGAGCAGTACTTC,CASRDRVGEQYF
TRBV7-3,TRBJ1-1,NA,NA,TGTGCCAGCAGCTTAGACCGGGTCCCGAACACTGAAGCTTTCTTT,CASSLDRVPNTEAFF
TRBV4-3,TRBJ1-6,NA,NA,TGCGCCAGCAGCCAAGAATATACGGCACCCCTCCACTTT,CASSQEYTAPLHF
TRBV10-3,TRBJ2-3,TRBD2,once,TGTGCCATCAGCAGACTAGCGGGGGGATCCACGGATACGCAGTATTTT,CAISRLAGGSTDTQYF
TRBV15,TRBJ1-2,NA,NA,TGTGCCACCAGCAGAGATAAGGCGGCGCCTAACTATGGCTACACCTTC,CATSRDKAAPNYGYTF
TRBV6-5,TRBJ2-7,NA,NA,TGTGCCAGCAGTTACTCGGGGGCTATCAACGAGCAGTACTTC,CASSYSGAINEQYF
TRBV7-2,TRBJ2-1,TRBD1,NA,TGTGCCAGCAGCCCTCGGGTGAGCAGGGGGACCTACAATGAGCAGTTCTTC,CASSPRVSRGTYNEQFF
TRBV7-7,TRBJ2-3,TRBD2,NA,TGTGCCAGCAGCAAAGGACTAGACCCCACAGATACGCAGTATTTT,CASSKGLDPTDTQYF
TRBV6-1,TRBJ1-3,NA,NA,TGTGCCAGCAGTGAAATAGGAAACACCATATATTTT,CASSEIGNTIYF